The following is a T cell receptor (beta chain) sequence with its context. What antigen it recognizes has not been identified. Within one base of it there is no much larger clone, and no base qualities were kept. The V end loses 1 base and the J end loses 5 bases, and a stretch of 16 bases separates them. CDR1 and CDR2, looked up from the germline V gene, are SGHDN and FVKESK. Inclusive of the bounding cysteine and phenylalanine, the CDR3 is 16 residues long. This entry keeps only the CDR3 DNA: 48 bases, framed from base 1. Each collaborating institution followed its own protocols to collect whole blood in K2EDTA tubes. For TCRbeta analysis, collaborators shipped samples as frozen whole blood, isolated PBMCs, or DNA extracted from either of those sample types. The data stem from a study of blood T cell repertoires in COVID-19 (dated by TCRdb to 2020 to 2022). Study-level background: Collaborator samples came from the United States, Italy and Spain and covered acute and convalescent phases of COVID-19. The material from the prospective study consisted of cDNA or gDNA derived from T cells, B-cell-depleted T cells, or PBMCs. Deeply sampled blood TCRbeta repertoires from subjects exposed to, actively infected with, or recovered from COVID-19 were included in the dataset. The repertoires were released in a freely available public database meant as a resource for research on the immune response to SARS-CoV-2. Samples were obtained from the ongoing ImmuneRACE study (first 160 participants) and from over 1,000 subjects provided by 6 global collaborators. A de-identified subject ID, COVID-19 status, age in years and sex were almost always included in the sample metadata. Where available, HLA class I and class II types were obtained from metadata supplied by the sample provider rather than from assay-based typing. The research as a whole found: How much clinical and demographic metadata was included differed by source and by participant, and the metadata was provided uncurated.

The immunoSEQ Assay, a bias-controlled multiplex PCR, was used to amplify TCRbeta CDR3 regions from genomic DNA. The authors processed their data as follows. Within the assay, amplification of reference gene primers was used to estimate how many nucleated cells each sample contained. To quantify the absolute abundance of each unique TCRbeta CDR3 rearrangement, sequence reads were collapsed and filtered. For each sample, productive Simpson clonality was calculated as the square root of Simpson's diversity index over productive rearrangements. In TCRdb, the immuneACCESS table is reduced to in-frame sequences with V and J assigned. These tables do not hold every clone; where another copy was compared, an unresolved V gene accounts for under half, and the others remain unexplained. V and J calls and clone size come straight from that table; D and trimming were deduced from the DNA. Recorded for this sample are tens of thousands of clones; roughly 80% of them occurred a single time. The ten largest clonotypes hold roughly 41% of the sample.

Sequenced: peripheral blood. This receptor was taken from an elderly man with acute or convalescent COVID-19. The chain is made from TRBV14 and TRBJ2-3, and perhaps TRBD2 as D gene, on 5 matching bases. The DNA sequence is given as TGTGCCAGCAGCCAAGGTCTAGCCCAAGCAAAAGATACGCAGTATTTT. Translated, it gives CASSQGLAQAKDTQYF.